The 15 T cell receptor beta chains reported below all come from one sample, sequenced in a study of PD-1 blockade in mismatch repair-deficient tumors. Some clones are missing from TCRdb's copy, which holds only in-frame ones; the method was immunoSEQ multiplex PCR. The table has some 130,000 clones, around nine tenths seen once. The input for sequencing was peripheral blood, taken approximately 70 weeks after starting pembrolizumab. Every receptor here comes from an adult with mismatch repair-deficient cancer.

A few counts support this clone. J is TRBJ2-6 and V is TRBV6-4; D perhaps matches TRBD1 (5 bases). The CDR3 spans 15 residues. V was shortened by 0 bases and J by 2 bases, with 5 bases between the two germline ends. Germline assignment: CDR1 MRHNA and CDR2 SNTAGT. The CDR3 loop is CASSDSGAGANVLTF. The CDR3, as DNA: TGTGCCAGCAGTGACTCAGGGGCTGGGGCCAACGTCCTGACTTTC.

The V gene is TRBV5-1, the J gene TRBJ2-1; D uncertain. Germline values: CDR1 SGHRS, CDR2 YFSETQ. The CDR3 is made up of 12 amino acids. Trimming shortened V by 4 bases and J by 7 bases, and 9 bases separated the two germline ends. The CDR3 DNA follows: TGCGCCAGCAGCCTGCTGGCGAATGAGCAGTTCTTC. Amino acids: CASSLLANEQFF.

This clone was seen once. The chain links TRBV27 to TRBJ2-1; TRBD1 matches at 9 bases. V shed 8 bases and J 7 bases; nucleotides not matched to a gene: 9. Per germline, CDR1 MNHEY and CDR2 SMNVEV (reference sequence). This CDR3 has 14 residues. The CDR3 bases are TGTGCCAGCCAAACCGGGACAGGGATAAATGAGCAGTTCTTC. Translated: CASQTGTGINEQFF.

The chain has TRBV4-1 and TRBJ2-5; D unclear. CDR3 length: 14 residues. V gave up 1 base and J gave up 1 base, with 7 bases separating them. CDR1 MGHRA and CDR2 YSYEKL come from the germline V gene. CDR3 in amino acids: CASSQGIVQETQYF. CDR3 nucleotides: TGCGCCAGCAGCCAAGGGATCGTCCAAGAGACCCAGTACTTC.

The sample holds a few counts of this clone. The chain is built from TRBV11-1 and TRBJ2-7, with TRBD1 as a possible D gene (6 bases). This CDR3 has 13 residues. The germline CDR1 and CDR2 sequences are SGHAT and FQDESV (reference sequence). V was clipped by 4 bases and J by 1 base, with 8 bases between them. The CDR3 DNA reads TGTGCCAGCAGCTACAGGGAATCCTACGAGCAGTACTTC. This sequence encodes CASSYRESYEQYF.

The chain joins TRBV5-4 to TRBJ2-3; TRBD1 matches at 10 bases. The CDR3 length is 15 residues. V shed 4 bases, J shed 0 bases, and the junction held 2 bases outside the gene matches. CDR1 is SGHNT and CDR2 is YYREEE in the germline V gene (reference sequence). The CDR3 here is CASSPGQGSTDTQYF. DNA of the CDR3: TGTGCCAGCAGCCCGGGACAGGGGAGCACAGATACGCAGTATTTT.

J is TRBJ2-7 and V is TRBV5-6; no firm D call. Looked up from germline, CDR1 is SGHDT and CDR2 is YYEEEE. V was trimmed by 3 bases and J by 3 bases, leaving 7 bases between them. CDR3 size: 12 residues. CDR3 loop: CASSSGFYEQYF. The DNA for the CDR3 is TGTGCCAGCAGCTCCGGGTTCTACGAGCAGTACTTC.

This clone was seen once. The chain has TRBV4-1 and TRBJ2-7, with D possibly being TRBD1 (6 bases). CDR3 length: 15 amino acids. The germline V and J ends were trimmed by 2 bases and 4 bases, with 15 bases remaining between them. Germline CDR1 and CDR2: MGHRA and YSYEKL. In nucleotides, the CDR3 is TGCGCCAGCAGCCAACCCGACAGGACCTATTACGAGCAGTACTTC. This sequence encodes CASSQPDRTYYEQYF.

The gene calls are TRBV11-3 and TRBJ2-5; unclear D gene. Germline CDR1 SGHNT, CDR2 YENEEA. This CDR3 is 15 amino acids long. Trimming shortened V by 2 bases and J by 1 base, and 11 bases separated the two germline ends. The CDR3 sequence is CASSLRKAPQETQYF. CDR3 nucleotide sequence: TGTGCCAGCAGCTTACGGAAGGCACCCCAAGAGACCCAGTACTTC.

This clone was counted once. The chain uses TRBV4-1 and TRBJ2-7, with D hard to call. V shed 4 bases and J shed 2 bases, with 12 bases lying between them. The CDR3 length is 14 residues. CDR1 is MGHRA, CDR2 YSYEKL, per germline. The CDR3 DNA reads as TGCGCCAGCAGCCCCGTGGACCTGACCTACGAGCAGTACTTC. Residues: CASSPVDLTYEQYF.

V and J are TRBV19 and TRBJ2-7; D might be TRBD2 (5 bases). The V gene lost 3 bases and the J gene lost 6 bases, with 15 bases spanning the gap. The germline CDR1 and CDR2 sequences are LNHDA and SQIVND (reference sequence). The CDR3 length is 14 residues. CDR3 sequence: CASSMAPSGSEQYF. The CDR3 DNA is TGTGCCAGTAGTATGGCCCCCAGCGGCAGCGAGCAGTACTTC.

The V and J genes are TRBV6-5 and TRBJ2-2; perhaps D is TRBD1 or TRBD2 (5 bases each). This CDR3 contains 13 residues. From germline, CDR1 is MNHEY and CDR2 SVGAGI. V lost 2 bases, J lost 5 bases, and 6 bases lay in between. The CDR3: CASSYGGTGELFF. The CDR3 bases are TGTGCCAGCAGTTACGGGGGTACCGGGGAGCTGTTTTTT.

The V call is TRBV12-5, the J call TRBJ1-3; D ambiguous. CDR3 length: 17 residues. Germline CDR1 and CDR2: LGHNT and FRNRAP. Trimming removed 5 bases at V and 0 bases at J, with 17 bases between. Here the CDR3 reads CASGLWLHKSSGNTIYF. CDR3 coding DNA: TGTGCTAGTGGTCTCTGGCTTCACAAGAGCTCTGGAAACACCATATATTTT.

The genes are TRBV7-2 and TRBJ2-7; 10 bases map to TRBD1. The J segment lost 2 bases and the V segment lost 5 bases, leaving 3 bases of the junction unmatched. The CDR3 runs to 14 residues. Per the germline V gene, CDR1 is SGHTA and CDR2 is FQGNSA. CDR3 nucleotide sequence: TGTGCCAGCAGCCCGGGGACAGGGGCCTACGAGCAGTACTTC. As protein: CASSPGTGAYEQYF.

The chain uses TRBV5-4 and TRBJ2-2, with 9 bases matching TRBD2. V lost 0 bases, J lost 5 bases, and 2 bases stayed unmatched. Germline-derived CDR1 and CDR2 are SGHNT and YYREEE (reference sequence). This CDR3 contains 15 residues. The CDR3 region is CASSLALAGTGELFF. The DNA for the CDR3 is TGTGCCAGCAGCTTGGCCCTAGCGGGAACCGGGGAGCTGTTTTTT.